A single sample is the source of the 14 T cell receptor beta chains below, sequenced in a study of blood T cell repertoires in COVID-19. TCRdb keeps only in-frame clones here, not all; method: immunoSEQ multiplex PCR. In the table there are approximately 150,000 clones, 80% to 90% of which are singletons. Material for sequencing was peripheral blood. All receptors derive from a woman aged 45-65 years in a cohort sampled during active or convalescent COVID-19.

This clone was seen a single time. The rearrangement joins TRBV3-1 (or the pseudogene TRBV3-2) to TRBJ1-5; maybe TRBD1 (5 bases). The CDR3 loop spans 15 amino acids. Germline assignment: CDR1 LGHDT and CDR2 YNNKEL (reference sequence). Trimming took off 4 bases at V and 3 bases at J, with 13 bases between the two ends. CDR3 sequence: CASSPTGGVNQPQHF. CDR3 DNA: TGTGCCAGCAGCCCCACCGGGGGGGTCAATCAGCCCCAGCATTTT.

The gene calls are TRBV14 and TRBJ2-1, with D hard to call. The CDR3 runs to 17 residues. Trimming cost V 0 bases and J 1 base, with 13 bases left between them. Looked up from germline, CDR1 is SGHDN and CDR2 is FVKESK. CDR3 nucleotide sequence: TGTGCCAGCAGCCAAGATTCGAGGAGCTATTCCTACAATGAGCAGTTCTTC. It specifies CASSQDSRSYSYNEQFF.

The chain employs TRBV5-4 and TRBJ2-3; 10 nucleotides align to TRBD2. V was clipped by 4 bases and J by 4 bases; unmatched bases: 6. Germline V gene lookup returns CDR1 SGHNT and CDR2 YYREEE (reference sequence). The length of the CDR3 is 15 residues. Here the CDR3 reads CASSPSGGIADTQYF. The CDR3, as DNA: TGTGCCAGCAGCCCTAGCGGGGGAATTGCAGATACGCAGTATTTT.

The chain combines TRBV10-3 with TRBJ2-2; TRBD1 is a possible D gene (6 bases). Trimming pared 9 bases from V and 2 bases from J, leaving 13 bases between. Germline V gene data show CDR1 as ENHRY and CDR2 as SYGVKD. The CDR3 is made up of 14 amino acids. CDR3 nucleotide sequence: TGTGCCATAGATAGGGGGTATAACACCGGGGAGCTGTTTTTT. Residues: CAIDRGYNTGELFF.

This chain uses TRBV3-1 (or the pseudogene TRBV3-2) with TRBJ1-1; 10 positions agree with TRBD1. In germline, CDR1 is LGHDT, CDR2 YNNKEL (reference sequence). The CDR3 sequence is 16 residues long. Trimming at V came to 4 bases and at J to 1 base, leaving 6 bases not matched to a gene. CDR3 coding DNA: TGTGCCAGCAGCCCCGGGACAGGGGCTACGAACACTGAAGCTTTCTTT. This codes for CASSPGTGATNTEAFF.

The V call is TRBV3-1 (or the pseudogene TRBV3-2), the J call TRBJ2-7; a weak D match, TRBD1 (5 bases). Trimming pared 1 base from V and 6 bases from J, leaving 19 bases between. Germline values: CDR1 LGHDT, CDR2 YNNKEL (reference sequence). CDR3 length: 16 residues. The CDR3 here is CASSQARLSQGGEQYF. The DNA of the CDR3 is TGTGCCAGCAGCCAAGCCCGCCTGTCGCAGGGTGGCGAGCAGTACTTC.

The chain carries TRBV25-1 and TRBJ2-7; 10 positions match TRBD1. The trim removed 8 bases at V and 5 bases at J, leaving 15 bases unmatched. CDR3 size: 16 residues. Germline V CDR1 and CDR2: MGHDK, SYGVNS. This CDR3 is CASATGTGEFRHEQYF. In nucleotides, the CDR3 is TGTGCCAGCGCAACCGGGACAGGGGAATTTCGGCACGAGCAGTACTTC.

This clone was detected only a few times. The rearrangement links TRBV18 to TRBJ1-2; 8 bases fit TRBD1. V lost 3 bases to trimming and J lost 7 bases; unmatched junction nucleotides: 4. The CDR3 consists of 13 residues. Germline CDR1 and CDR2: KGHSH and LQKENI. This chain's CDR3 is CASSPTGGGGYTF. The CDR3, as DNA: TGTGCCAGCTCACCTACAGGGGGAGGTGGCTACACCTTC.

This chain connects TRBV30 to TRBJ2-3; weak D call: TRBD2 (6 bases). There are 13 residues in the CDR3. Germline CDR1 is GTSNPN and CDR2 is SVGIG (reference sequence). Trimming removed 3 bases from V and 13 bases from J, with 20 bases in between. The CDR3 coding sequence is TGTGCCTGGAGCGGACTATCTACGATGGGGGAGTATTTT. Its translation is CAWSGLSTMGEYF.

The chain carries TRBV19 and TRBJ2-3; the match to TRBD2 covers 12 bases. Looked up from germline, CDR1 is LNHDA and CDR2 is SQIVND (reference sequence). The CDR3 loop spans 18 amino acids. The V segment lost 7 bases and the J segment 3 bases; nucleotides outside the gene matches: 14. The DNA for the CDR3 is TGTGCCAGTACCCGGGCTCTAGCGGGGGGGCGTCCGACAGATACGCAGTATTTT. Its protein product is CASTRALAGGRPTDTQYF.

The gene calls are TRBV19 and TRBJ1-5, with D unclear. The CDR3 has 15 residues. V lost 10 bases and J 1 base, leaving 17 bases between the germline ends. Germline V CDR1 and CDR2: LNHDA, SQIVND (reference sequence). CDR3 in amino acids: CATTPTGSSNQPQHF. The CDR3 nucleotides are TGTGCCACTACTCCGACTGGCTCCAGCAATCAGCCCCAGCATTTT.

The chain employs TRBV3-1 (or the pseudogene TRBV3-2) and TRBJ1-1; 7 positions match TRBD1. The CDR3 spans 18 residues. Germline V gene lookup returns CDR1 LGHDT and CDR2 YNNKEL (reference sequence). V dropped 6 bases and J dropped 1; count of bases not matched to a gene: 17. CDR3 DNA sequence: TGTGCCAGCAGGTATAAAATGACAGGGACAACTTGGAACACTGAAGCTTTCTTT. It codes for CASRYKMTGTTWNTEAFF.

The chain uses TRBV30 and TRBJ2-2; 7 bases fit TRBD1. V lost 3 bases and J lost 7; bases outside the gene matches: 11. The CDR3 is made up of 15 amino acids. Per the germline V gene, CDR1 is GTSNPN and CDR2 is SVGIG (reference sequence). The CDR3 reads CAWSYPGTVIGELFF. The CDR3 DNA is TGTGCCTGGAGCTACCCCGGGACAGTCATCGGGGAGCTGTTTTTT.

This clone came up a few times. The rearrangement links TRBV7-2 to TRBJ2-3, with 8 bases fitting TRBD2. Germline V CDR1 and CDR2: SGHTA, FQGNSA. The length of the CDR3 is 15 residues. The junction had 0 bases not matched to a gene; V was cut back by 0 bases and J by 1 base. CDR3: CASSLASGGTDTQYF. The CDR3 nucleotides read TGTGCCAGCAGCTTAGCTAGCGGGGGCACAGATACGCAGTATTTT.